This T cell receptor (beta chain) derives from a study of shared clonotypes between healthy human individuals. Study as a whole: Used for every donor were three CD4 naive, three CD4 memory, two CD8 naive and one CD8 memory plate. Study findings and constraints: Depth was large, yet rarefaction showed that sorted-subset sequencing was incomplete. The study found lower generation probabilities in non-shared clonotypes than in those shared by all four donors.

In regard to this clone: The antigen is undetermined.

CD4+ cell separation produced CD45RA+ naive and CD45RA-negative memory subsets. Clones were sequenced by immunoSEQ multiplex PCR, and TCRdb holds only the in-frame ones, with some missing. The sample comprises over a million clones, approximately 80% of which are singletons, and 0.5% to 0.65% rests with the top ten. Germline assignment: CDR1 SNHLY and CDR2 FYNNEI. The V segment lost 4 bases and the J segment 1 base; nucleotides outside the gene matches: 5. The CDR3 has 16 residues. The chain joins TRBV2 to TRBJ2-3; 10 bases line up with TRBD2. The source of this sequence is a man younger than 35 in good health. Some clones in this sample may be carry-over from other donors' samples. The sequenced sample consisted of memory CD4+ T cells from PBMCs. The subset here: CD45RA-negative fraction. The CDR3 nucleotides are TGTGCCAGCAGTGCCCCCGGGACTAGCGGCACAGATACGCAGTATTTT. It encodes CASSAPGTSGTDTQYF.